Below, 29 T cell receptor beta chains from the same sample are listed, as sequenced in a study of identical twins (dated by TCRdb to the mid-2010s). Receptors were amplified or captured by 5' RACE. Sequencing relied on an Illumina HiSeq 2000. Using fastp trimming at Q25 and MiXCR clonotype assembly, TCRdb reanalyzed the public sequencing data and kept in-frame beta chains. Entries that share a CDR3 protein sequence are merged under the most common genes and DNA. The sample data list 200,000 to 300,000 distinct CDR3 sequences, and 7% to 8.5% of these were observed just once. Of the sample, 5.4% falls within the top ten clones. The same data also contributed to another study, on yellow fever vaccine responses in identical twins.

Sequenced material: CD8+ T cells sorted from blood. These TCRs come from a woman under 30 in good health.

The J gene is TRBJ2-3, the V gene TRBV2, with D tentatively TRBD2 (6 bases). V dropped 4 bases and J dropped 2 bases, with 19 bases sitting between them. The CDR3 covers 17 residues. Per germline, CDR1 SNHLY and CDR2 FYNNEI. The CDR3 here is CASSGGAHGSDTDTQYF. The CDR3 DNA sequence: TGTGCCAGCAGTGGAGGAGCCCACGGGAGTGACACAGATACGCAGTATTTT.

In this sample, this clonotype turned up many times. The CDR3 region is CATAAGDFQDTQYF. The CDR3 bases are TGTGCGACCGCGGCGGGGGATTTTCAAGATACGCAGTATTTT. This chain links TRBV11-2 with TRBJ2-3; 7 positions match TRBD2. This CDR3 region has 14 residues. Germline loops: CDR1 SGHAT, CDR2 FQNNGV.

This clonotype has a handful of counts. The chain employs TRBV12-3 or TRBV12-4 and TRBJ2-2; maybe TRBD2 (5 bases). Trimming stripped 2 bases from V and 0 bases from J, with 7 bases between. The CDR3 covers 15 residues. This chain's CDR3 is CASSLSSANTGELFF. The DNA for the CDR3 is TGTGCCAGCAGTTTAAGTAGCGCGAACACCGGGGAGCTGTTTTTT.

This sequence joins TRBV29-1 and TRBJ2-7; perhaps TRBD2 as D (6 bases). The V gene lost 4 bases and the J gene lost 7 bases, with 20 bases spanning the gap. The germline CDR1 and CDR2 sequences are SQVTM and ANQGSEA. There are 14 residues in the CDR3. The CDR3 loop is CSVALTGTAGEQYF. Here the CDR3 DNA reads TGCAGCGTTGCCCTAACCGGGACGGCGGGGGAGCAGTACTTC.

CDR3 loop: CASSLEAGPSTDTQYF. The CDR3 nucleotides read TGTGCCAGCAGCTTAGAGGCAGGACCTAGCACAGATACGCAGTATTTT. The rearrangement links TRBV11-2 to TRBJ2-3; no clear D gene. The V gene's germline CDR1 is SGHAT and CDR2 FQNNGV. V shed 0 bases and J shed 0 bases, with 10 bases lying between them. This CDR3 is built from 16 residues.

V usage is TRBV20-1 and J usage is TRBJ1-1, with D unclear. The germline V gene encodes CDR1 DFQATT and CDR2 SNEGSKA (reference sequence). Trimming removed 3 bases from V and 1 base from J, with 12 bases in between. The CDR3 sequence is 14 residues long. This CDR3 reads CSARKPLENTEAFF. CDR3 DNA: TGCAGTGCTAGGAAGCCGCTGGAGAACACTGAAGCTTTCTTT.

This clonotype was picked up many times. This sequence joins TRBV5-6 and TRBJ1-2; 8 nucleotides align to TRBD1. Losses at the gene ends were 4 bases for V and 13 bases for J; bases not matched to a gene: 15. The CDR3 extends over 14 amino acids. Germline loops: CDR1 SGHDT, CDR2 YYEEEE. In nucleotides, the CDR3 is TGTGCCAGCAGCCAGAGCCATGGGACAGGCCTTCTCACCTTC. As protein: CASSQSHGTGLLTF.

This clonotype was detected only a few times. The rearrangement joins TRBV6-4 to TRBJ2-1, with D maybe TRBD1 (6 bases). V was pared by 2 bases and J by 1 base, with 18 bases between. Germline V lookup: CDR1 MRHNA, CDR2 SNTAGT. The CDR3 runs 18 residues. CDR3 residues: CASSDRSPRQESYNEQFF. CDR3 nucleotides: TGTGCCAGCAGTGACAGGAGTCCGCGACAGGAATCCTACAATGAGCAGTTCTTC.

This clonotype was seen a handful of times. The rearrangement joins TRBV28 to TRBJ2-1; D possibly uses TRBD1 or TRBD2 (5 bases each). The CDR3 is 11 amino acids. CDR1 MDHEN and CDR2 SYDVKM come from the germline V gene. The V end lost 8 bases, the J end lost 8 bases, and 10 bases lay between the germline ends. The CDR3 reads CASEGRDEQFF. The CDR3 DNA follows: TGTGCCAGCGAGGGGCGGGATGAGCAGTTCTTC.

The genes are TRBV28 and TRBJ1-4; TRBD1 is a possible D gene (5 bases). Looked up from germline, CDR1 is MDHEN and CDR2 is SYDVKM. The V end lost 6 bases, the J end lost 3 bases, and 14 bases lay between the germline ends. The CDR3 totals 15 residues. The CDR3 spells CASSGAEGPNEKLFF. CDR3 DNA: TGTGCCAGCAGCGGGGCGGAGGGGCCTAATGAAAAACTGTTTTTT.

This chain uses TRBV3-1 with TRBJ2-7; 11 bases match TRBD2. In germline, CDR1 is LGHDT, CDR2 YNNKEL (reference sequence). The CDR3 is 16 residues long. V shed 4 bases and J 4 bases; nucleotides not matched to a gene: 9. The CDR3: CASSPRSGRAWYEQYF. The CDR3 DNA follows: TGTGCCAGCAGCCCCCGTAGCGGGAGGGCCTGGTACGAGCAGTACTTC.

Ten or more counts support this clonotype. The rearrangement uses TRBV27 and TRBJ1-2; 7 positions agree with TRBD1. Per the germline V gene, CDR1 is MNHEY and CDR2 is SMNVEV (reference sequence). This CDR3 has 14 amino acids. V lost 4 bases and J lost 4; bases outside the gene matches: 6. The CDR3 bases are TGTGCCAGCAGTTCACAGGGGTCGGCCTATGGCTACACCTTC. Encoded protein: CASSSQGSAYGYTF.

This clonotype was detected a few times. The rearrangement joins TRBV5-1 to TRBJ2-2, with 16 bases identical to TRBD2. The CDR3 has 17 residues. The germline CDR1 and CDR2 sequences are SGHRS and YFSETQ. After removal of 4 bases from V and 4 bases from J, the junction contained 4 bases not matched to a gene. The CDR3 here is CASSTGLAGGITGELFF. CDR3 nucleotides: TGCGCCAGCAGCACGGGACTAGCGGGGGGGATCACCGGGGAGCTGTTTTTT.

The rearrangement joins TRBV2 to TRBJ1-4; a possible D gene is TRBD1 (5 bases). The CDR3 extends over 12 amino acids. Germline loops: CDR1 SNHLY, CDR2 FYNNEI. V shed 8 bases and J shed 8 bases, with 12 bases lying between them. The CDR3 coding sequence is TGTGCCAGCTTGGGGGATCAGGAAAAACTGTTTTTT. It yields the protein CASLGDQEKLFF.

This clonotype has ten or more counts. The CDR3 region has the DNA TGCAGTGCTAAAGGGAGCTCCTATAATTCACCCCTCCACTTT. The encoded protein is CSAKGSSYNSPLHF. This sequence joins TRBV20-1 and TRBJ1-6; no firm D call. Trimming removed 4 bases at V and 0 bases at J, with 7 bases between. Germline V gene sequence: CDR1 DFQATT, CDR2 SNEGSKA (reference sequence). This CDR3 contains 14 residues.

This clonotype was seen a few times. The chain joins TRBV7-8 to TRBJ2-3, with 9 nucleotides matching TRBD2. The length of the CDR3 is 18 residues. V shed 5 bases and J 1 base; nucleotides not matched to a gene: 13. The germline V gene encodes CDR1 SGHVS and CDR2 FQNEAQ. DNA for the CDR3: TGTGCCAGCAGCCAGACTAGCGGAGGGGCGGGGGGCACAGATACGCAGTATTTT. It specifies CASSQTSGGAGGTDTQYF.

J is TRBJ2-1 and V is TRBV4-1; D ambiguous. Trimming stripped 1 base from V and 7 bases from J, with 5 bases between. The CDR3 sequence is 12 residues long. The germline CDR1 and CDR2 sequences are MGHRA and YSYEKL. The CDR3 loop is CASSQARNEQFF. The CDR3 DNA is TGCGCCAGCAGCCAAGCTAGAAATGAGCAGTTCTTC.

The gene calls are TRBV13 and TRBJ1-1; the D is unclear. V lost 6 bases to trimming and J lost 3 bases, with 26 bases between them. The CDR3 consists of 18 residues. Germline CDR1 and CDR2: PRHDT and FYEKMQ (reference sequence). The CDR3 loop reads CASSSPSRGEGRDTEAFF. CDR3 nucleotide sequence: TGTGCCAGCAGTTCTCCTTCCCGAGGTGAAGGTAGGGACACTGAAGCTTTCTTT.

V usage is TRBV27 and J usage is TRBJ2-5, with D possibly matching TRBD2 (6 bases). The CDR3 length is 17 residues. Germline CDR1 MNHEY, CDR2 SMNVEV (reference sequence). The V gene lost 5 bases and the J gene lost 1 base, with 20 bases spanning the gap. The CDR3 nucleotides read TGTGCCAGCAGTACCTTCCCCTCGGGACTGCTCCAAGAGACCCAGTACTTC. Residues: CASSTFPSGLLQETQYF.

This clonotype was observed a few times. This chain connects TRBV3-1 to TRBJ1-6; D is unresolved. Trimming took 2 bases from V and 4 from J, leaving 9 bases between them. Germline-derived CDR1 and CDR2 are LGHDT and YNNKEL (reference sequence). The CDR3 spans 15 residues. CDR3 sequence reads: CASSQSPDYNSPLHF. CDR3 nucleotides: TGTGCCAGCAGCCAAAGCCCCGATTATAATTCACCCCTCCACTTT.

This clonotype was picked up a small number of times. V gene TRBV20-1 combines with J gene TRBJ2-3; D possibly matches TRBD1 or TRBD2 (6 bases each). Germline V CDR1 and CDR2: DFQATT, SNEGSKA (reference sequence). The CDR3 length is 13 residues. Trimming stripped 3 bases from V and 4 bases from J, with 11 bases between. The CDR3 here is CSARGGPADTQYF. In DNA form, the CDR3 reads TGCAGTGCTAGGGGGGGCCCCGCAGATACGCAGTATTTT.

This clonotype came up many times. This chain joins TRBV6-1 and TRBJ1-1; no definite D call. The CDR3 loop spans 13 amino acids. The V gene's germline CDR1 is MNHNS and CDR2 SASEGT. The V end lost 5 bases, the J end lost 8 bases, and 15 bases lay between the germline ends. The CDR3 here is CASSPDKPYEAFF. The CDR3 nucleotides read TGTGCCAGCAGTCCCGACAAGCCATACGAAGCTTTCTTT.

This clonotype was detected a few times. The chain carries TRBV7-2 and TRBJ2-7, with 8 bases matching TRBD1. V shed 4 bases, J shed 3 bases, and the junction held 8 bases outside the gene matches. In germline, CDR1 is SGHTA, CDR2 FQGNSA. The CDR3 contains 15 residues. CDR3 protein: CASSSGTGYLYEQYF. CDR3 coding DNA: TGTGCCAGCAGCTCCGGGACAGGATACCTCTACGAGCAGTACTTC.

This clonotype showed up just a few times. This chain links TRBV25-1 with TRBJ2-1; a weak D match, TRBD2 (5 bases). Germline V CDR1 and CDR2: MGHDK, SYGVNS. This CDR3 comprises 13 residues. Between the trimmed V and J ends, which lost 3 bases and 6 bases, there was a span of 9 bases. The CDR3 coding sequence is TGTGCCAGCAGTGATGCGGGTGGCAATGAGCAGTTCTTC. Translation gives CASSDAGGNEQFF.

This clonotype occurred a few times. The chain has TRBV25-1 and TRBJ2-2; possibly TRBD1 for D (5 bases). The CDR3 contains 15 residues. CDR1 is MGHDK and CDR2 is SYGVNS in the germline V gene. Trimming removed 2 bases at V and 4 bases at J, with 11 bases between. The CDR3 sequence is CASSEEMGPTGELFF. Written as DNA, the CDR3 is TGTGCCAGCAGTGAAGAGATGGGGCCCACCGGGGAGCTGTTTTTT.

This clonotype was counted at least ten times. The chain links TRBV20-1 to TRBJ2-1, with 9 nucleotides matching TRBD1. Germline CDR1 and CDR2: DFQATT and SNEGSKA (reference sequence). Trimming took 5 bases from V and 2 from J; bases not matched to a gene: 13. The CDR3 has 17 amino acids. This CDR3 is CSAAFLIGTGTYNEQFF. Here the CDR3 DNA reads TGCAGTGCTGCCTTCCTAATTGGGACAGGGACCTACAATGAGCAGTTCTTC.

This clonotype was seen a few times. The chain carries TRBV28 and TRBJ2-7; TRBD1 might be the D (5 bases). Germline CDR1 MDHEN, CDR2 SYDVKM. This CDR3 is 15 amino acids long. Trimming took off 4 bases at V and 3 bases at J, with 16 bases between the two ends. The CDR3 is CASSSVTEGNYEQYF. The CDR3 bases are TGTGCCAGCAGTTCCGTGACAGAAGGCAACTACGAGCAGTACTTC.

This clonotype was found many times. This chain uses TRBV27 with TRBJ2-6; 10 bases map to TRBD2. The ends lost 4 bases at V and 0 bases at J; junction bases unmatched: 6. The CDR3 extends over 18 amino acids. Per germline, CDR1 MNHEY and CDR2 SMNVEV (reference sequence). The CDR3: CASSSRLAGNSGANVLTF. CDR3 in DNA: TGTGCCAGCAGTTCGCGACTAGCGGGCAACTCTGGGGCCAACGTCCTGACTTTC.

This clonotype was detected a few times. The chain links TRBV11-2 to TRBJ2-5; D perhaps matches TRBD1 (6 bases). V was clipped by 4 bases and J by 3 bases, with 6 bases between them. CDR3 length equals 12 residues. CDR1 and CDR2 from the germline V gene are SGHAT and FQNNGV. CDR3: CASSWTEETQYF. The CDR3 DNA is TGTGCCAGCAGCTGGACAGAAGAGACCCAGTACTTC.